One and the same sample provided the 19 T cell receptor beta chains below, sequenced in a study of OX40 agonist ivuxolimab in advanced cancers. TCRdb's table, derived via immunoSEQ multiplex PCR, lists solely in-frame clones and lacks some. This sample carries approximately 96,000 clones, about 92% of them seen once, and the ten largest clones take 1.5% to 2%. The sample here was CD4+ or CD8+ T cells sorted from blood, taken in a trial of the OX40 agonist ivuxolimab. These receptors came from an adult with an advanced solid tumor such as melanoma, head and neck, liver or kidney cancer.

The chain carries TRBV5-1 and TRBJ1-1; D is uncertain. Germline V gives CDR1 SGHRS, CDR2 YFSETQ. The CDR3 has 13 amino acids. Trimming removed 2 bases at V and 5 bases at J, with 10 bases between. CDR3 sequence: CASSFNGGTEAFF. CDR3 bases: TGCGCCAGCAGCTTTAACGGAGGGACTGAAGCTTTCTTT.

V is TRBV10-3 and J is TRBJ2-1, with a possible D match to TRBD2 (5 bases). V was cut by 3 bases and J by 0 bases, with 12 bases left in between. Germline CDR1 and CDR2: ENHRY and SYGVKD. CDR3 length: 16 amino acids. CDR3 DNA sequence: TGTGCCATCAGTGATGCTAGCCCTAGCTCCTACAATGAGCAGTTCTTC. Encoded protein: CAISDASPSSYNEQFF.

CDR3 residues: CASSTGLAGGWEQFF. CDR3 in DNA: TGTGCCAGCAGCACAGGACTAGCGGGAGGATGGGAGCAGTTCTTC. V is TRBV5-4 and J is TRBJ2-1; 14 nucleotides line up with TRBD2. CDR3 length: 15 amino acids. Trimming took 4 bases from V and 10 from J; bases not matched to a gene: 7. Germline assignment: CDR1 SGHNT and CDR2 YYREEE (reference sequence). Drawing the rest from reference TRBV5-4 and TRBJ2-1, the complete variable domain is ETGVTQSPTHLIKTRGQQVTLRCSSQSGHNTVSWYQQALGQGPQFIFQYYREEENGRGNFPPRFSGLQFPNYSSELNVNALELDDSALYLCASSTGLAGGWEQFFGPGTRLTVL.

The V and J genes are TRBV28 and TRBJ1-2; D unclear. The length of the CDR3 is 14 residues. Trimming left V 5 bases short and J 5 bases short, with 15 bases between. Per the germline V gene, CDR1 is MDHEN and CDR2 is SYDVKM. This CDR3 is CASSLAARLYGYTF. In DNA form, the CDR3 reads TGTGCCAGCAGTCTCGCGGCCAGGTTATATGGCTACACCTTC.

J is TRBJ2-5 and V is TRBV5-4; D may be TRBD1 (5 bases). V lost 4 bases and J 1 base, leaving 8 bases between the germline ends. The CDR3 sequence is 13 residues long. The germline V gene has CDR1 SGHNT and CDR2 YYREEE (reference sequence). The CDR3 sequence: CASSVDSQETQYF. The CDR3 DNA sequence: TGTGCCAGCAGCGTAGACAGCCAAGAGACCCAGTACTTC.

The chain carries TRBV27 and TRBJ2-1; D is tentatively TRBD1 or TRBD2 (5 bases each). Germline lookup yields CDR1 MNHEY and CDR2 SMNVEV (reference sequence). Trimming took 3 bases from V and 0 from J, leaving 9 bases between them. The CDR3 is 15 residues long. In DNA form, the CDR3 reads TGTGCCAGCAGTTTCGAGGGGTTCTCCTACAATGAGCAGTTCTTC. This codes for CASSFEGFSYNEQFF.

The V and J genes are TRBV7-3 and TRBJ2-3; 11 bases are a match to TRBD2. Germline assignment: CDR1 SGHTA and CDR2 FQGTGA. J was trimmed by 4 bases and V by 4 bases; bases with no gene match: 4. The CDR3 runs to 15 residues. As DNA, the CDR3 is TGTGCCAGCAGCTCCTCGGGACTAGCGGCAGATACGCAGTATTTT. This gives the protein CASSSSGLAADTQYF.

About this clone itself: An end of the junction differs from the germline gene, which may be a read error. The rearrangement joins TRBV29-1 to TRBJ2-3, with D perhaps assigned TRBD1 or TRBD2 (6 bases each). This CDR3 spans 15 amino acids. Per the germline V gene, CDR1 is SQVTM and CDR2 is ANQGSEA. CDR3 loop: CSVKESGASTDTQYF. For the CDR3, the DNA is TGCAGCGTTAAAGAGTCGGGGGCTAGCACAGATACGCAGTATTTT.

In nucleotides, the CDR3 is TGCGCCAGCAGCTCCCGGGAGGTTCTCTCTGGAAACACCATATATTTT. Protein sequence: CASSSREVLSGNTIYF. J is TRBJ1-3 and V is TRBV4-1; D is undetermined. The CDR3 runs to 16 residues. The V gene lost 5 bases and the J gene lost 0 bases, with 14 bases spanning the gap. Germline V gives CDR1 MGHRA, CDR2 YSYEKL.

The J gene is TRBJ1-4, the V gene TRBV30, with TRBD1 identical over 7 bases. Germline V gives CDR1 GTSNPN, CDR2 SVGIG (reference sequence). The V and J ends lost 3 bases and 2 bases, in that order; junction bases with no gene match: 12. This CDR3 has 17 amino acids. The CDR3: CAWSDLRDSATNEKLFF. The CDR3 bases are TGTGCCTGGAGCGACCTAAGGGACAGCGCGACTAATGAAAAACTGTTTTTT.

This chain connects TRBV7-9 to TRBJ1-2, with 9 bases identical to TRBD1. V gave up 5 bases and J gave up 4 bases; unmatched junction bases: 2. Germline V gives CDR1 SEHNR, CDR2 FQNEAQ (reference sequence). This CDR3 has 13 amino acids. This CDR3 is CASSEQGAYGYTF. CDR3 nucleotide sequence: TGTGCCAGCAGCGAACAGGGGGCCTATGGCTACACCTTC.

The rearrangement links TRBV7-2 to TRBJ2-5; 7 positions agree with TRBD1. This CDR3 contains 16 residues. V lost 3 bases and J lost 5; bases outside the gene matches: 12. Germline assignment: CDR1 SGHTA and CDR2 FQGNSA. The CDR3 bases are TGTGCCAGCAGCTTGGGGTGGACAGGCCCCAGGGAGACCCAGTACTTC. Protein: CASSLGWTGPRETQYF.

The chain employs TRBV14 and TRBJ2-7; unclear D gene. The CDR3 runs to 14 residues. Per germline, CDR1 SGHDN and CDR2 FVKESK. Deletions cut 3 bases from V and 7 bases from J, with 16 bases between. The chain's CDR3 is CASSQDVSSMEQYF. CDR3 DNA sequence: TGTGCCAGCAGCCAGGACGTCTCGTCGATGGAGCAGTACTTC. Full variable domain (rest looked up from reference TRBV14 and TRBJ2-7): EAGVTQFPSHSVIEKGQTVTLRCDPISGHDNLYWYRRVMGKEIKFLLHFVKESKQDESGMPNNRFLAERTGGTYSTLKVQPAELEDSGVYFCASSQDVSSMEQYFGPGTRLTVT.

This clone has a single count. This chain links TRBV12-5 with TRBJ2-2; D remains unclear. The CDR3 extends over 14 amino acids. Germline V gene data show CDR1 as LGHNT and CDR2 as FRNRAP. The ends were cut back, 6 bases at V and 0 bases at J, with 8 bases in the middle. CDR3: CASGLYSNTGELFF. In nucleotides, the CDR3 is TGTGCTAGTGGCCTATACTCGAACACCGGGGAGCTGTTTTTT.

There are a few counts of this clone. The chain is built from TRBV7-3 and TRBJ2-1, with 11 bases matching TRBD2. Per the germline V gene, CDR1 is SGHTA and CDR2 is FQGTGA. J lost 9 bases, V lost 5 bases, and 9 bases had no gene match. CDR3 size: 15 residues. Here the CDR3 reads CASSLDSSGGREQFF. The CDR3 DNA reads as TGTGCCAGCAGCCTAGATTCTAGCGGGGGGCGTGAGCAGTTCTTC. The whole variable domain, filled in from reference TRBV7-3 and TRBJ2-1, reads GAGVSQTPSNKVTEKGKYVELRCDPISGHTALYWYRQSLGQGPEFLIYFQGTGAADDSGLPNDRFFAVRPEGSVSTLKIQRTERGDSAVYLCASSLDSSGGREQFFGPGTRLTVL.

A few counts support this clone. The V gene is TRBV5-4, the J gene TRBJ1-1, with TRBD1 identical over 7 bases. The V gene end was trimmed by 5 bases and the J gene end by 0 bases; junction bases not matched to a gene: 10. Germline V gene lookup returns CDR1 SGHNT and CDR2 YYREEE (reference sequence). CDR3 length: 16 amino acids. CDR3 DNA: TGTGCCAGCAGATCGGACAGGATTCTTCTGAACACTGAAGCTTTCTTT. Residues: CASRSDRILLNTEAFF. Drawing the rest from reference TRBV5-4 and TRBJ1-1, the complete variable domain is ETGVTQSPTHLIKTRGQQVTLRCSSQSGHNTVSWYQQALGQGPQFIFQYYREEENGRGNFPPRFSGLQFPNYSSELNVNALELDDSALYLCASRSDRILLNTEAFFGQGTRLTVV.

The rearrangement links TRBV29-1 to TRBJ2-3; TRBD1 might be the D (5 bases). The CDR3 is made up of 13 amino acids. V was trimmed by 7 bases and J by 0 bases, leaving 11 bases between them. Germline CDR1 reads SQVTM; CDR2 reads ANQGSEA. CDR3 in DNA: TGCAGCGCTAGGGGTACTAGCACAGATACGCAGTATTTT. Its translation is CSARGTSTDTQYF.

J is TRBJ2-1 and V is TRBV7-2, with 9 positions matching TRBD1. Unmatched junction bases numbered 12, after V lost 2 bases and J lost 7 bases. The CDR3 totals 17 residues. CDR1 is SGHTA, CDR2 FQGNSA, per germline. Here the CDR3 reads CASSLPLGTGKLNEQFF. Written as DNA, the CDR3 is TGTGCCAGCAGCTTACCCCTCGGGACAGGGAAGTTGAATGAGCAGTTCTTC. Based on the CDR3 plus reference TRBV7-2 and TRBJ2-1, the full variable domain is GAGVSQSPSNKVTEKGKDVELRCDPISGHTALYWYRQSLGQGLEFLIYFQGNSAPDKSGLPSDRFSAERTGGSVSTLTIQRTQQEDSAVYLCASSLPLGTGKLNEQFFGPGTRLTVL.

The V and J genes are TRBV4-2 and TRBJ2-7; 10 nucleotides agree with TRBD2. Germline CDR1 is LGHNA and CDR2 is YNFKEQ. The V segment lost 0 bases and the J segment 2 bases; nucleotides outside the gene matches: 16. The CDR3 length is 20 residues. Here the CDR3 reads CASSQDHFGELAGAAYEQYF. For the CDR3, the DNA is TGTGCCAGCAGCCAAGATCATTTTGGGGAGCTAGCGGGAGCAGCCTACGAGCAGTACTTC.